What follows are 3 T cell receptor beta chains derived from one specimen sequenced in a study of cytomegalovirus exposure and HLA in healthy donors. Amplification used 60 Vbeta primers and 13 Jbeta primers. Sequencing used immunoSEQ multiplex PCR; TCRdb keeps in-frame clones, though not all of them. The sample yields 150,000 to 200,000 clones, about 88% seen once. Sequenced material: PBMCs. These TCRs come from a woman aged 18-29 years in good health and CMV-seronegative.

V usage is TRBV6-5 and J usage is TRBJ1-2, with 11 bases fitting TRBD1. The germline CDR1 and CDR2 sequences are MNHEY and SVGAGI. The CDR3 runs to 15 residues. Losses at the gene ends were 5 bases for V and 8 bases for J; bases not matched to a gene: 10. The DNA of the CDR3 is TGTGCCAGCAGTCCGAGGACAGGGGGCGGAGAAGGCTACACCTTC. The encoded protein is CASSPRTGGGEGYTF.

The chain is built from TRBV6-5 and TRBJ1-1; no clear D. Germline V gives CDR1 MNHEY, CDR2 SVGAGI. CDR3 length: 12 residues. V lost 5 bases and J lost 6, with 10 bases in between. The CDR3 coding sequence is TGTGCCAGCAGTCCCGATCCGGCTGAAGCTTTCTTT. Its translation: CASSPDPAEAFF.

This chain joins TRBV2 and TRBJ1-4; 10 nucleotides align to TRBD1. Losses at the gene ends were 8 bases for V and 8 bases for J; bases not matched to a gene: 8. CDR1 and CDR2 (germline): SNHLY, FYNNEI. The CDR3 runs to 14 residues. CDR3 protein: CASAFRDRGEKLFF. DNA of the CDR3: TGTGCCAGCGCATTTCGGGACAGGGGAGAAAAACTGTTTTTT. Combining the CDR3 with reference TRBV2 and TRBJ1-4 gives the whole variable domain EPEVTQTPSHQVTQMGQEVILRCVPISNHLYFYWYRQILGQKVEFLVSFYNNEISEKSEIFDDQFSVERPDGSNFTLKIRSTKLEDSAMYFCASAFRDRGEKLFFGSGTQLSVL.